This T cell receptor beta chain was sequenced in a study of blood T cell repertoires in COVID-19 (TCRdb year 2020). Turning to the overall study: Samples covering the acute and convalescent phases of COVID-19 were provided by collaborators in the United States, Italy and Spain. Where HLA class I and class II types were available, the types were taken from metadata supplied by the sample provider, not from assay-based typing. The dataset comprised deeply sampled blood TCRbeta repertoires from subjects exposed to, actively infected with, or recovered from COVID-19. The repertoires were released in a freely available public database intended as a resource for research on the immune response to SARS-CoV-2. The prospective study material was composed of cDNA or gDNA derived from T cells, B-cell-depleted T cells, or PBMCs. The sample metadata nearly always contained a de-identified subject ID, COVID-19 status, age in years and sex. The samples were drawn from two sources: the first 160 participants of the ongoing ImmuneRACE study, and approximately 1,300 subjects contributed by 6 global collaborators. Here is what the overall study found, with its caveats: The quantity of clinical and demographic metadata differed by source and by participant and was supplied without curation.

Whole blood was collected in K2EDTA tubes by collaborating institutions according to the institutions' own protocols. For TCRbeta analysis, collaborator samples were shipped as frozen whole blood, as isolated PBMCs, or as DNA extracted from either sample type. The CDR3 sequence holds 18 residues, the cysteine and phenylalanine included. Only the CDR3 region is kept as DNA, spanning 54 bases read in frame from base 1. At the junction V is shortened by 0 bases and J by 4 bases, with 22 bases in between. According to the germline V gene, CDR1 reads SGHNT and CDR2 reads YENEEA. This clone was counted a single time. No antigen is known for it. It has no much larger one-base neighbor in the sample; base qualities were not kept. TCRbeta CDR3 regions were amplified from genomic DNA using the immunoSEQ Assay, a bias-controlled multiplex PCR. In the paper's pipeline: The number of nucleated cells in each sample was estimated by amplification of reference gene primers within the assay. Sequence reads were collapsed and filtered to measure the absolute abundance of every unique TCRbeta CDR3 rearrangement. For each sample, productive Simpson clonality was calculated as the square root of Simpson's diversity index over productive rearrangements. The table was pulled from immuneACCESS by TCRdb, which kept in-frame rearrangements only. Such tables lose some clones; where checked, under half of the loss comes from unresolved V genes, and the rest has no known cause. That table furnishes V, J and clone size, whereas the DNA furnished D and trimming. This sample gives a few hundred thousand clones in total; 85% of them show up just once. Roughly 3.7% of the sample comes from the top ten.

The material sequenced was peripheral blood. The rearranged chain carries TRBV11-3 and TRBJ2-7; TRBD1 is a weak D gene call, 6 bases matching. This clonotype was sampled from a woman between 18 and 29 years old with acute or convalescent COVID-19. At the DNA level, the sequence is TGTGCCAGCAGCTTAGATTGGTTAAAGAGACAGGAACCTTACGAGCAGTACTTC. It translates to CASSLDWLKRQEPYEQYF.